The clone carrying this T cell receptor beta chain was seen many times. These data originate in a study of CD8+CD57+ T cells in acquired aplastic anemia. Genomic DNA, serving as template, underwent TCR beta VDJ and CDR3 profiling. TCRdb re-derived calls from the reads in MiXCR, one entry per CDR3 protein. This sample has more than 250,000 distinct CDR3 sequences, with approximately 57% found just once. CDR1 and CDR2 (germline): GTSNPN, SVGIG (reference sequence). Trimming cost V 5 bases and J 5 bases, with 15 bases left between them. CDR3 length equals 13 residues. The material sequenced was sorted CD4+, CD8+, or CD8+CD57+ T cells (not recorded which) from PBMCs. The TCR originated in a human donor with severe aplastic anemia or a healthy control (not recorded which). The gene calls are TRBV30 and TRBJ1-2, with D perhaps TRBD1 (5 bases). CDR3 loop: CAWEGRDHYGYTF. CDR3 in DNA: TGTGCCTGGGAGGGGCGGGACCATTATGGCTACACCTTC.